A selection of T cell receptor beta chains follows, all from one sample in a study of response to subunit inactivated influenza vaccine. Each CDR3 protein gets one entry after TCRdb re-called the RT-PCR reads with MiXCR. The data show about 620,000 distinct CDR3 sequences, around 10% seen once. The same sample was also studied in work on T cells expressing NK-cell markers.

The source was PBMCs from blood, collected on the day of vaccination. These receptors were collected from a man aged 45-65 years who received an inactivated influenza vaccine. The CDR3 runs from the conserved cysteine through the conserved F or W. A D gene is named only where the DNA matches it firmly. The listing skips clone size in some rows; elsewhere it reads once, few, many or a size class.

V,length,J,D,size,DNA,CDR3
TRBV6-6,12,TRBJ2-7,.,few,TGTGCCAGCAGCCCAGGGTCCCACGAGCAGTACTTC,CASSPGSHEQYF
TRBV11-2,15,TRBJ2-5,.,.,TGTGCCAGCAGCAAACGGCGGTCAAAGCAAGAGACCCAGTACTTC,CASSKRRSKQETQYF
TRBV11-3,15,TRBJ2-1,TRBD1,few,TGTGCCAGCAGCATTGGGACAGGACCCTACAATGAGCAGTTCTTC,CASSIGTGPYNEQFF
TRBV5-1,12,TRBJ2-1,.,.,TGCGCCAGCAGCGCCCCGCCCAATGAGCAGTTCTTC,CASSAPPNEQFF
TRBV12-3/TRBV12-4,16,TRBJ1-1,.,.,TGTGCCAGCAGTTTACCGTACAGGGCGATGAACACTGAAGCTTTCTTT,CASSLPYRAMNTEAFF
TRBV6-1,13,TRBJ2-2,TRBD1,.,TGTGCCACCACAGGGGGAAGCACCGGGGAGCTGTTTTTT,CATTGGSTGELFF
TRBV7-2,16,TRBJ2-7,.,few,TGTGCCAGCAGCTTAGCCTCTAGCCGTAGCTCCTACGAGCAGTACTTC,CASSLASSRSSYEQYF
TRBV4-3,16,TRBJ2-2,TRBD2,.,TGCGCCAGCAGCCACATAGCGGGAGGGAAGATCGGGGAGCTGTTTTTT,CASSHIAGGKIGELFF
TRBV29-1,13,TRBJ1-4,.,many,TGCAGCGTTGAAGTGGAGGACACCGAAAAACTGTTTTTT,CSVEVEDTEKLFF
TRBV19,13,TRBJ2-3,.,.,TGTGCCAGTAGTATGAGTGGATCAGATACGCAGTATTTT,CASSMSGSDTQYF
TRBV28,12,TRBJ2-1,.,few,TGTGCCAGCAGTTTCGATGACAATGAGCAGTTCTTC,CASSFDDNEQFF
TRBV12-3/TRBV12-4,17,TRBJ1-4,TRBD1,.,TGTGCCAGCAGTTTACCCTTGGGACAGGGGGGTCTTGAAAAACTGTTTTTT,CASSLPLGQGGLEKLFF
TRBV20-1,14,TRBJ2-7,TRBD2,many,TGCAGTGCTATTAGCGGGACTGCGTCCTACGAGCAGTACTTC,CSAISGTASYEQYF
TRBV5-1,15,TRBJ2-7,TRBD1,few,TGCGCCAGCAGCAAAGCCCCGGGACAGATCTACGAGCAGTACTTC,CASSKAPGQIYEQYF
TRBV7-2,14,TRBJ2-1,.,.,TGTGCCAGCAGCCAAACAGAGGGATACAATGAGCAGTTCTTC,CASSQTEGYNEQFF
TRBV29-1,17,TRBJ2-2,TRBD1,few,TGCAGCGTTCAACCCCTGGGACAGGGATCGGGAACCGGGGAGCTGTTTTTT,CSVQPLGQGSGTGELFF
TRBV20-1,14,TRBJ2-1,.,few,TGCAGTGCTAGTCAGGTTAACTCCTACAATGAGCAGTTCTTC,CSASQVNSYNEQFF
TRBV10-3,14,TRBJ2-1,TRBD2,.,TGTGCCATCAGGAGAGCGGGAGCAGACAATGAGCAGTTCTTC,CAIRRAGADNEQFF
TRBV4-1,12,TRBJ2-1,.,many,TGCGCCAGCAGCCACATATACAATGAGCAGTTCTTC,CASSHIYNEQFF
TRBV11-2,15,TRBJ1-1,.,.,TGTGCCAGCAGCTTAGTTCACAGGGTTTGGACTGAAGCTTTCTTT,CASSLVHRVWTEAFF
TRBV5-5,16,TRBJ2-7,TRBD1,few,TGTGCCAGCAGCCCCCCCCTGCAGGGGGCCATCTACGAGCAGTACTTC,CASSPPLQGAIYEQYF
TRBV5-1,15,TRBJ2-3,TRBD2,few,TGCGCCAGCAGCTTGGAGGGGAGCGGGGCAGATACGCAGTATTTT,CASSLEGSGADTQYF
TRBV12-3/TRBV12-4,15,TRBJ2-7,TRBD2,few,TGTGCCAGCAGTTTAGTAGGGACTAGCGTCTACGAGCAGTACTTC,CASSLVGTSVYEQYF
TRBV6-5,16,TRBJ1-2,.,many,TGTGCCAGCAGTTACGACTTCCAGGGTTGGGACTATGGCTACACCTTC,CASSYDFQGWDYGYTF
TRBV28,15,TRBJ1-5,TRBD1,.,TGTGCCAGCAGTCAGGGGGGGGGCACCTATCAGCCCCAGCATTTT,CASSQGGGTYQPQHF
TRBV5-1,14,TRBJ1-2,TRBD1,.,TGCGCCAGCAGGCCGGACAGGGAGACGTATGGCTACACCTTC,CASRPDRETYGYTF
TRBV10-3,15,TRBJ2-3,.,.,TGTGCCATCAGTGAGCGAACGGGGCGCACAGATACGCAGTATTTT,CAISERTGRTDTQYF
TRBV3-1,16,TRBJ1-5,.,.,TGTGCCAGCAGCCAAGATCCGCCCTCATTAGGGCAGCCCCAGCATTTT,CASSQDPPSLGQPQHF
TRBV3-1,16,TRBJ2-7,.,.,TGTGCCAGCAGCCAAGATCATGCGGGGATCCGCCATGGGCAGTACTTC,CASSQDHAGIRHGQYF
TRBV5-1,16,TRBJ2-1,TRBD1,few,TGCGCCAGCAGCCAAACAGGGGGCAAAAGCGGCAATGAGCAGTTCTTC,CASSQTGGKSGNEQFF
TRBV12-3/TRBV12-4,15,TRBJ2-5,.,few,TGTGCCAGCAGCGTACGGGGGCTGGGTGTGGAGACCCAGTACTTC,CASSVRGLGVETQYF
TRBV7-2,14,TRBJ2-2,.,many,TGTGCCAGCAGCCAACTAGTCCTCACCGGGGAGCTGTTTTTT,CASSQLVLTGELFF
TRBV20-1,13,TRBJ1-1,.,.,TGCAGTGCTAGGATCCCCGTGAACACTGAAGCTTTCTTT,CSARIPVNTEAFF
TRBV7-9,16,TRBJ2-7,TRBD2,.,TGTGCCAGCAGCGCATGGGGGCTAGCGGGACCCTACGAGCAGTACTTC,CASSAWGLAGPYEQYF
TRBV3-1,15,TRBJ2-1,TRBD2,few,TGTGCCAGCACTCTAGCGGGGGCTGGGGGCAATGAGCAGTTCTTC,CASTLAGAGGNEQFF
TRBV6-2/TRBV6-3,14,TRBJ2-1,TRBD2,few,TGTGCCAGCAAGTCTAGCGGGGGGCTGAGTGAGCAGTTCTTC,CASKSSGGLSEQFF
TRBV29-1,15,TRBJ2-1,.,.,TGCAGCTCCGGCGGGACTCCAAATCTATACAATGAGCAGTTCTTC,CSSGGTPNLYNEQFF
TRBV6-2/TRBV6-3,14,TRBJ2-5,.,.,TGTGCCAGCAGTACAGACCGCCGACTTCATACCCAGTACTTC,CASSTDRRLHTQYF
TRBV20-1,15,TRBJ2-7,TRBD2,.,TGCAGTGCACCCGTCGGTCTAGCGGTGAGCTACGAGCAGTACTTC,CSAPVGLAVSYEQYF
TRBV20-1,14,TRBJ2-7,.,.,TGCAGTGCTAGCCCCGATGTACCCCGCTACGAGCAGTACTTC,CSASPDVPRYEQYF
TRBV2,11,TRBJ2-7,.,.,TGTGCCAGCAGTGAAAGGGGCGAGCAGTACTTC,CASSERGEQYF
TRBV11-2,15,TRBJ2-1,.,.,TGTGCCAGCAGTCCCCCTCAGGGGTCCTACAGTGAGCAGTTCTTC,CASSPPQGSYSEQFF
TRBV4-2,16,TRBJ2-4,.,.,TGTGCCAGCAGCCAAGCTCGACAACTAGCCAAAAACATTCAGTACTTC,CASSQARQLAKNIQYF
TRBV28,13,TRBJ2-7,.,many,TGTGCCAGCAGCCCTACTAGTTCCTACGAGCAGTACTTC,CASSPTSSYEQYF
TRBV7-9,15,TRBJ2-1,.,many,TGTGCCAGCAGCTTAGTTAGCGGAGGTTACAATGAGCAGTTCTTC,CASSLVSGGYNEQFF